Listed below are T cell receptor beta chains from one sample, sequenced in a study of blood T cell repertoires in COVID-19. This table comes from immunoSEQ multiplex PCR, and its TCRdb copy is limited to in-frame clones, with some not included. The sample contains 150,000 to 250,000 clones, about 86% of which appear only once. The material sequenced was PBMCs or T cells enriched from blood (not recorded which). These receptors all stem from a middle-aged man who had recovered from COVID-19. Each CDR3 is given with its conserved first and last residue. A D gene is named only where the DNA matches it firmly. The listing skips clone size in some rows; elsewhere it reads once, few, many or a size class.

>-|-|TRBV5-1|TRBJ2-7
CASSPTERAYEQYF
TGCGCCAGCAGCCCCACGGAGAGAGCCTACGAGCAGTACTTC
>-|-|TRBV12-3/TRBV12-4|TRBJ2-4
CASSLQGADIQYF
TGTGCCAGCAGTTTACAGGGCGCGGACATTCAGTACTTC
>TRBD1|-|TRBV18|TRBJ1-5
CASSPRDRNQPQHF
TGTGCCAGCTCACCACGGGACAGAAATCAGCCCCAGCATTTT
>TRBD1|-|TRBV5-8|TRBJ1-4
CASSWTGRGEEKLFF
TGTGCCAGCAGCTGGACAGGGAGGGGTGAAGAAAAACTGTTTTTT
>TRBD2|-|TRBV24-1|TRBJ2-1
CATGSGGAPREQFF
TGTGCCACCGGGAGCGGGGGGGCCCCTCGTGAGCAGTTCTTC
>-|-|TRBV6-1|TRBJ1-2
CASSEELYYGYTF
TGTGCCAGCAGTGAAGAACTCTACTATGGCTACACCTTC
>TRBD1|-|TRBV6-6|TRBJ1-2
CASRGGSDRAYGYTF
TGTGCCAGCAGGGGCGGTTCGGACAGGGCCTATGGCTACACCTTC
>TRBD1|-|TRBV20-1|TRBJ1-1
CSASRWDRSEAFF
TGCAGTGCTAGTCGATGGGACAGATCTGAAGCTTTCTTT
>-|-|TRBV10-3|TRBJ1-5
CAISESNRGTSAQHF
TGTGCCATCAGTGAGTCGAATCGGGGGACCTCGGCCCAGCATTTT
>-|once|TRBV4-1|TRBJ1-1
CASSLLSRGATEAFF
TGCGCCAGCAGCCTTCTCTCGCGGGGGGCCACTGAAGCTTTCTTT
>TRBD1|-|TRBV6-5|TRBJ1-1
CASSYSGQGEAFF
TGTGCCAGCAGTTACTCAGGACAGGGGGAAGCTTTCTTT
>-|-|TRBV11-2|TRBJ1-2
CASSSSGTWTYGYTF
TGTGCCAGCAGCTCCTCCGGGACATGGACCTATGGCTACACCTTC
>-|-|TRBV7-2|TRBJ1-5
CASTLGAGLNQPQHF
TGTGCCAGCACCCTGGGCGCAGGTTTAAATCAGCCCCAGCATTTT
>TRBD1|-|TRBV30|TRBJ1-6
CAWSVTGDHSPLHF
TGTGCCTGGAGTGTGACAGGGGATCACTCACCCCTCCACTTT
>-|-|TRBV18|TRBJ1-5
CASSPATSNQPQHF
TGTGCCAGCTCACCGGCAACTAGCAATCAGCCCCAGCATTTT
>-|few|TRBV4-2|TRBJ1-4
CASSQAGRGRTNEKLFF
TGTGCCAGCAGCCAAGCGGGCAGGGGTAGAACTAATGAAAAACTGTTTTTT
>-|-|TRBV6-2/TRBV6-3|TRBJ1-5
CASSYSEVQPQHF
TGTGCCAGCAGTTACTCCGAGGTGCAGCCCCAGCATTTT
>TRBD2|-|TRBV4-1|TRBJ2-1
CASSQGGTRGTNEQFF
TGCGCCAGCAGCCAAGGCGGGACTAGAGGGACCAATGAGCAGTTCTTC
>-|-|TRBV28|TRBJ1-2
CASSSLMETVGYGYTF
TGTGCCAGCAGTTCCCTAATGGAGACCGTGGGCTATGGCTACACCTTC
>-|-|TRBV6-1|TRBJ1-6
CASSELRGRNSPLHF
TGTGCCAGCAGTGAACTCAGGGGCAGGAATTCACCCCTCCACTTT
>-|-|TRBV7-2|TRBJ1-4
CASSSNGLFNEKLFF
TGTGCCAGCAGCTCTAACGGTTTATTTAATGAAAAACTGTTTTTT
>-|few|TRBV29-1|TRBJ2-1
CSVVARMGNNEQFF
TGCAGCGTTGTCGCCCGGATGGGCAACAATGAGCAGTTCTTC
>TRBD1|-|TRBV7-9|TRBJ1-4
CASSTDRGPAFATNEKLFF
TGTGCCAGCAGCACAGACAGGGGACCCGCATTTGCAACTAATGAAAAACTGTTTTTT
>-|few|TRBV7-2|TRBJ1-1
CASSLTGSSTEAFF
TGTGCCAGCAGCTTAACAGGGTCGAGTACTGAAGCTTTCTTT
>-|few|TRBV14|TRBJ1-1
CASSQGREGTEAFF
TGTGCCAGCAGCCAAGGGCGGGAGGGCACTGAAGCTTTCTTT
>TRBD2|-|TRBV9|TRBJ2-2
CASSSRTSGGWDTGELFF
TGTGCCAGCAGCTCCCGGACTAGCGGGGGGTGGGACACCGGGGAGCTGTTTTTT
>-|-|TRBV21-1|TRBJ2-3
CASSKALSGLAGGPSDTQYF
TGTGCCAGCAGCAAAGCGCTTTCGGGACTAGCGGGGGGGCCCTCAGATACGCAGTATTTT
>TRBD1|-|TRBV4-2|TRBJ2-1
CASSQDLLGTGFYNEQFF
TGTGCCAGCAGCCAAGATCTATTAGGGACAGGCTTTTACAATGAGCAGTTCTTC
>-|-|TRBV4-1|TRBJ1-1
CASSQDQRGPLEGGTEAFF
TGCGCCAGCAGCCAAGATCAACGCGGTCCGCTAGAGGGAGGCACTGAAGCTTTCTTT
>-|-|TRBV7-2|TRBJ2-3
CASSRAGGTDTQYF
TGTGCCAGCAGCCGGGCAGGGGGCACAGATACGCAGTATTTT
>-|-|TRBV18|TRBJ1-1
CASSLQQERLMNTEAFF
TGTGCCAGCTCACTTCAACAGGAGCGCCTTATGAACACTGAAGCTTTCTTT
>-|-|TRBV7-2|TRBJ1-1
CASSLDTRNTEAFF
TGTGCCAGCAGCTTGGACACAAGGAACACTGAAGCTTTCTTT
>-|-|TRBV25-1|TRBJ1-4
CASSECHRARKLFF
TGTGCCAGCAGTGAATGTCACAGGGCGAGAAAACTGTTTTTT
>-|-|TRBV20-1|TRBJ2-7
CSASRAREQYF
TGCAGTGCTAGCAGGGCGCGTGAGCAGTACTTC
>-|-|TRBV21-1|TRBJ1-1
CASSKAEGENTEAFF
TGTGCCAGCAGCAAAGCGGAAGGAGAGAACACTGAAGCTTTCTTT
>TRBD1|-|TRBV7-9|TRBJ1-2
CASSSYRGANYGYTF
TGTGCCAGCAGCTCGTACAGGGGCGCTAACTATGGCTACACCTTC
>TRBD1|few|TRBV7-2|TRBJ1-2
CASSRPDRSYGYTF
TGTGCCAGCAGCCGCCCGGACAGGAGCTATGGCTACACCTTC
>TRBD1|-|TRBV28|TRBJ1-5
CASREGQGGQPQHF
TGTGCCAGCAGGGAGGGACAGGGGGGTCAGCCCCAGCATTTT
>-|-|TRBV6-6|TRBJ1-1
CASSYGGGFKGTEAFF
TGTGCCAGCAGTTACGGCGGGGGCTTTAAGGGCACTGAAGCTTTCTTT
>-|few|TRBV5-1|TRBJ2-7
CASDPGNRGGDEQYF
TGCGCCAGCGATCCAGGGAACAGGGGGGGCGACGAGCAGTACTTC
>-|-|TRBV30|TRBJ1-5
CAWSDLRDQPQHF
TGTGCCTGGAGTGATTTGAGGGATCAGCCCCAGCATTTT
>-|-|TRBV9|TRBJ1-1
CASSGDTEAFF
TGTGCCAGCAGCGGAGACACTGAAGCTTTCTTT
>-|-|TRBV28|TRBJ2-1
CASSSATGRSYNEQFF
TGTGCCAGCAGTTCAGCGACAGGCCGCTCCTACAATGAGCAGTTCTTC
>TRBD2|-|TRBV5-4|TRBJ2-2
CASSGGTNGELFF
TGTGCCAGCAGCGGCGGGACTAACGGGGAGCTGTTTTTT
>TRBD1|-|TRBV29-1|TRBJ1-1
CSVEDPRQGKRAFF
TGCAGCGTTGAAGATCCTAGACAGGGTAAAAGGGCTTTCTTT
>TRBD1|-|TRBV7-2|TRBJ2-7
CASRLSGTGFYEQYF
TGTGCCAGCAGGCTATCCGGGACAGGGTTCTACGAGCAGTACTTC
>-|once|TRBV27|TRBJ1-3
CASSPWSSGGNTIYF
TGTGCCAGCAGTCCGTGGAGTTCGGGAGGAAACACCATATATTTT
>-|-|TRBV3-1/TRBV3-2|TRBJ1-3
CASSLGDYFGNTIYF
TGTGCCAGCAGCCTGGGTGACTATTTTGGAAACACCATATATTTT
>TRBD2|-|TRBV6-4|TRBJ2-2
CASSDATSGGSTGELFF
TGTGCCAGCAGTGACGCCACTAGCGGGGGGTCCACCGGGGAGCTGTTTTTT
>-|-|TRBV7-2|TRBJ1-4
CASSSRHSTNEKLFF
TGTGCCAGCAGCTCTCGACACTCAACTAATGAAAAACTGTTTTTT
>-|few|TRBV2|TRBJ1-5
CASSETRGYGSGASNQPQHF
TGTGCCAGCAGTGAAACGAGGGGTTATGGTTCAGGGGCTAGCAATCAGCCCCAGCATTTT
>TRBD1|-|TRBV5-1|TRBJ2-7
CASSEGQFYEQYF
TGCGCCAGCAGCGAGGGACAGTTCTACGAGCAGTACTTC
>-|-|TRBV6-5|TRBJ1-1
CASSYSSGFNTEAFF
TGTGCCAGCAGTTACTCTAGCGGGTTCAACACTGAAGCTTTCTTT
>TRBD1|-|TRBV25-1|TRBJ1-4
CASSMTGTEKLFF
TGTGCCAGCAGTATGACAGGGACAGAAAAACTGTTTTTT
>-|-|TRBV11-1|TRBJ1-6
CASTLDNSYNSPLHF
TGTGCCAGCACTCTGGACAACTCCTATAATTCACCCCTCCACTTT
>-|-|TRBV4-1|TRBJ2-5
CASRPSLQGGETQYF
TGCGCCAGCAGACCCAGCTTACAGGGAGGGGAGACCCAGTACTTC
>-|-|TRBV7-9|TRBJ2-7
CASSPTDSLPYEQYF
TGTGCCAGCAGCCCCACGGACAGCCTGCCCTACGAGCAGTACTTC
>-|-|TRBV29-1|TRBJ1-3
CSVETGGNTIYF
TGCAGCGTTGAAACAGGGGGAAACACCATATATTTT
>-|-|TRBV14|TRBJ2-5
CASSQESQIAETQYF
TGTGCCAGCAGCCAAGAATCACAGATTGCGGAGACCCAGTACTTC
>-|-|TRBV28|TRBJ1-6
CASSLVPSLSYNSPLHF
TGTGCCAGCAGTTTAGTCCCCTCCCTCTCCTATAATTCACCCCTCCACTTT